What follows describes a single T cell receptor beta chain. This clone was seen once. Its antigen specificity is not known. The input lacks base qualities; no much larger clone sits a single base away. TCR CDR3 regions were amplified from genomic DNA by multiplex PCR using the deep immunoSEQ assay. Extracted genomic DNA from each cell subset was spread evenly across all wells of several immunoSEQ 96-well plates, with each plate serving as a replicate. For sorted subsets, approximately 0.2 ug of genomic DNA, equivalent to some 30,000 T cell genomes, went into each replicate PCR. Purified libraries were measured with a Qubit 3.0 fluorometer, size-checked on a Bioanalyzer 2100, and measured again with the KAPA Library Quantification kit. Each immunoSEQ 96-well plate was sequenced on its own single-read 150-cycle Illumina NextSeq 550 flow cell. In the source study's methods: The immunoSEQ output contained only junctional sequences without quality scores, so filtering could not match that applied to full-length reads. To assign V/J genes and CDR3, sequences were annotated against IMGT germline references using PyIR, a Python wrapper for IgBLAST v1.9. Reads were filtered out if the reads had weak V/J assignments (E-value above 1e-6), no CDR3, stop codons, out-of-frame junctions, or ambiguous translated residues. V3J clonotypes were defined as sequences sharing an identical inferred V gene, J gene, and CDR3 amino acid sequence. Percentage overlap between repertoires was calculated by dividing the number of shared unique clonotypes by the size of the smaller repertoire. Richness of each repertoire was evaluated using RTK rarefaction, the Chao1 estimator, and Recon v2.1 estimates of unobserved clonotypes. Generation probabilities were computed with OLGA for all TCRbeta clonotypes obtained by the gDNA method from a few donors. TCRdb took this table from immuneACCESS and kept in-frame rearrangements with V and J called. Such tables lack part of the clones; where checked against another copy, unresolved V genes explain under half of the gap, and the rest is unexplained. The V and J calls and clone size come from that table; D and trimming were worked out from the DNA. The sample records around 2,100,000 clones, about 95% of which are singletons. The top ten hold 1.2% of the sample.

The sample is drawn from a study of shared clonotypes between healthy human individuals (TCRdb year 2020). At the level of the whole study: Two women and three men aged 18 to 49 years were included in the cohort. The study deeply sequenced blood TCR repertoires of about five healthy adults to estimate repertoire size and the extent of clonotype sharing between individuals. For each donor, three plates each were used for CD4 naive and CD4 memory, two plates were used for CD8 naive, and one plate was used for CD8 memory. Different laboratories and diverse techniques were used to prepare libraries and sequence TCR repertoires, to increase sequencing depth and limit assay-specific biases. Per donor, leukapheresis produced somewhere between about 0.94 and 10 billion PBMCs.

The CDR3, cysteine through phenylalanine, is 15 amino acids long. Only the CDR3 DNA stays, 45 bases, in frame from base 1. CDR1 and CDR2 (PRHDT, FYEKMQ) derive from the germline V gene (reference sequence). Germline trimming amounts to 2 bases on V and 5 bases on J, with 6 as the count of junction bases outside the gene matches. General findings and caveats noted by the study authors: Sampling was restricted to blood, and TCR repertoires in tissue are likely to differ from TCR repertoires in blood. Incomplete sequencing was indicated by rarefaction of sorted-subset datasets, despite the large sequencing depth. Estimated clonotype richness was generally larger for naive than for memory subsets. Because the study included a small number of donors, the genetic and exposure-history diversity represented was limited. Across four donors, approximately 5% of naive CD4, more than 3% of naive CD8, approximately 2.5% of memory CD4, and 0.4% of memory CD8 clonotypes were shared. Higher generation probabilities were observed for clonotypes shared by all four sorted-subset donors than for non-shared clonotypes. Pairwise subsampling led to the expectation that sequencing depth would affect the degree of clonotype sharing among donors.

CD8 naive samples consisted of CD45RO-negative cells that were positively selected for CCR7, yielding a CD45RA+CCR7+ population without TemRA cells. The donors were healthy, HIV-negative adults who had no recently reported acute infections or vaccinations. All donors were Caucasian adults living in Nashville, Tennessee, USA. After blood collection by leukapheresis, PBMCs were isolated using Ficoll-Histopaque density gradient centrifugation and then cryopreserved in the vapor phase of liquid nitrogen. Purity and quantity of every magnetically sorted T cell population were checked by analytical flow cytometry. Genomic DNA was isolated from each sorted fraction and quantified by UV absorbance on a Nanodrop 2000c.

The chain couples TRBV13 to TRBJ2-3; 8 central bases correspond to TRBD1. Sample: naive CD8+ T cells sorted from blood. The meaning of the sample's cell subset or site label: CD45RA+CCR7+. This receptor was taken from a man aged 18 to 29 in good health. The CDR3 has the sequence CASSLTGGSVDTQYF. In nucleotide form, the sequence is TGTGCCAGCAGCTTAACAGGGGGTTCCGTAGATACGCAGTATTTT.